Detailed here is one TCR beta chain. The length of the CDR3 is 16 residues. J lost 5 bases, V lost 3 bases, and 3 bases had no gene match. Germline CDR1 reads LGHNA; CDR2 reads YNFKEQ. This specimen comes from a study of blood T cell repertoires in COVID-19. Study summary: Sites across the United States, Italy and Spain contributed samples from acute and convalescent COVID-19.

The data were produced by immunoSEQ multiplex PCR, yet TCRdb's version contains in-frame clones alone and is incomplete. The data contain about 120,000 clones, roughly 87% of them singletons. The chain links TRBV4-2 to TRBJ2-1, with TRBD2 matching 14 bases. The TCR was taken from an elderly man with acute or convalescent COVID-19. The specimen was peripheral blood. CDR3 protein: CASSQGTSGRDNEQFF. CDR3 coding DNA: TGTGCCAGCAGCCAGGGGACTAGCGGGAGAGACAATGAGCAGTTCTTC.